Each of the 9 T cell receptor beta chains below was sequenced from the same sample in a study of blood T cell repertoires in COVID-19 (TCRdb year 2020). Receptor amplification or capture employed the immunoSEQ multiplex PCR assay. The table comes from immuneACCESS by way of TCRdb, which keeps in-frame sequences with V and J called. Part of the clones is missing from these tables; in studies checked, under half for an unresolved V gene and the rest for unknown reasons. Here the sample has roughly 460,000 clones; about 90% occur a single time. The leading ten clones occupy roughly 0.78% of the sample. The sample taken for sequencing was peripheral blood. The receptor source for this set is a man between 18 and 29 years old with COVID-19, enrolled during active disease.

V usage is TRBV15 and J usage is TRBJ1-5; 7 nucleotides align to TRBD1. Germline assignment: CDR1 LNHNV and CDR2 YYDKDF (reference sequence). V dropped 5 bases and J dropped 6; count of bases not matched to a gene: 4. There are 13 residues in the CDR3. In nucleotides, the CDR3 is TGTGCCACCAGCCTCCCAGGGGGTCAGCCCCAGCATTTT. It is translated as CATSLPGGQPQHF.

The rearrangement joins TRBV4-1 to TRBJ2-7; D is unclear. V was cut by 2 bases and J by 2 bases, with 16 bases left in between. Germline assignment: CDR1 MGHRA and CDR2 YSYEKL. The CDR3 length is 16 residues. In DNA form, the CDR3 reads TGCGCCAGCAGCCAAACCTCACTCACGCCTACCTACGAGCAGTACTTC. It yields the protein CASSQTSLTPTYEQYF.

The chain joins TRBV19 to TRBJ1-4; D remains unclear. CDR1 is LNHDA and CDR2 is SQIVND in the germline V gene (reference sequence). The germline V and J ends were trimmed by 3 bases and 8 bases, with 16 bases remaining between them. This CDR3 contains 15 residues. CDR3 region: CASSIRAGLTEKLFF. In DNA, the CDR3 is TGTGCCAGTAGTATTAGGGCGGGGTTAACGGAAAAACTGTTTTTT.

The chain is built from TRBV9 and TRBJ2-6, with D possibly TRBD2 on 5 matching bases. The CDR3 runs to 15 residues. V was trimmed by 4 bases and J by 2 bases, leaving 10 bases between them. The germline gives CDR1 SGDLS, CDR2 YYNGEE. CDR3 sequence (DNA): TGTGCCAGCAGCCCGGGAAGTGCTGGGGCCAACGTCCTGACTTTC. Encoded protein: CASSPGSAGANVLTF.

The CDR3 region has the DNA TGTGCCAGCAGCTTAGAGGGATTAAACTACAATGAGCAGTTCTTC. The encoded protein is CASSLEGLNYNEQFF. The chain links TRBV5-4 to TRBJ2-1; D perhaps matches TRBD2 (5 bases). The germline V and J ends were trimmed by 2 bases and 3 bases, with 12 bases remaining between them. From germline, CDR1 is SGHNT and CDR2 YYREEE (reference sequence). The CDR3 has 15 amino acids.

The chain combines TRBV3-1 (or the pseudogene TRBV3-2) with TRBJ2-2; no reliable D call. Looked up from germline, CDR1 is LGHDT and CDR2 is YNNKEL (reference sequence). The CDR3 extends over 15 amino acids. V lost 1 base and J 6 bases, leaving 12 bases between the germline ends. The CDR3 DNA reads as TGTGCCAGCAGCCAAGGGGCAGGATTATCCGGGGAGCTGTTTTTT. This gives the protein CASSQGAGLSGELFF.

The chain recombines TRBV27 with TRBJ2-1, with a tentative D call TRBD2 (6 bases). Germline V CDR1 and CDR2: MNHEY, SMNVEV (reference sequence). The CDR3 contains 12 residues. With 8 bases removed from V and 8 bases from J, the gap between germline ends came to 13 bases. The CDR3 loop reads CASGGFPYEQFF. The CDR3 DNA follows: TGTGCCAGCGGAGGGTTCCCCTATGAGCAGTTCTTC.

The J gene is TRBJ2-2, the V gene TRBV5-1; 7 bases line up with TRBD2. The V gene end was trimmed by 0 bases and the J gene end by 7 bases; junction bases not matched to a gene: 6. This CDR3 is 15 amino acids long. Germline CDR1 reads SGHRS; CDR2 reads YFSETQ. CDR3 in amino acids: CASSLGGSGVGELFF. CDR3 coding DNA: TGCGCCAGCAGCTTGGGCGGCAGCGGGGTCGGGGAGCTGTTTTTT.

This chain uses TRBV7-9 with TRBJ1-1; D might be TRBD1 (6 bases). The length of the CDR3 is 15 residues. Looked up from germline, CDR1 is SEHNR and CDR2 is FQNEAQ (reference sequence). Deletions cut 1 base from V and 6 bases from J, with 15 bases between. The CDR3 DNA is TGTGCCAGCAGCTTAGTAGGTGGGGACATGGCTGAAGCTTTCTTT. Its protein is CASSLVGGDMAEAFF.